Following are 30 T cell receptor beta chains from one sample sequenced in a study of blood T cell repertoires in COVID-19. Profiling relied on immunoSEQ multiplex PCR, and the TCRdb table lists in-frame clones only, not all of them. The data show about 380,000 clones, with 87% seen just once and around 1.3% held by the top ten. The sample consisted of PBMCs or T cells enriched from blood (not recorded which). All receptors derive from a man between 25 and 39 years old who had recovered from COVID-19.

In nucleotides, the CDR3 is TGTGCCAGTAGCCTCGGGACAGGGATTGGTGAAGCTTTCTTT. It specifies CASSLGTGIGEAFF. The chain is built from TRBV19 and TRBJ1-1, with 9 bases that match TRBD1. The V segment lost 6 bases and the J segment 7 bases; nucleotides outside the gene matches: 9. Per germline, CDR1 LNHDA and CDR2 SQIVND (reference sequence). This CDR3 region has 14 residues.

The chain uses TRBV4-3 and TRBJ1-5, with no clear D. CDR1 is LGHNA, CDR2 YSLEER, per germline. Trimming took 3 bases from V and 5 from J, leaving 8 bases between them. The CDR3 is 13 amino acids. CDR3 protein: CASSQGLDQPQHF. The DNA for the CDR3 is TGCGCCAGCAGCCAGGGCCTGGATCAGCCCCAGCATTTT.

CDR3: CASSNTGWDTEAFF. The CDR3 DNA sequence: TGTGCCAGCTCAAACACAGGGTGGGACACTGAAGCTTTCTTT. The rearrangement joins TRBV2 to TRBJ1-1; D is possibly TRBD1 (6 bases). Germline V lookup: CDR1 SNHLY, CDR2 FYNNEI. The V and J ends lost 8 bases and 3 bases respectively, with 16 bases between them. This CDR3 contains 14 residues.

V usage is TRBV2 and J usage is TRBJ2-1; 9 nucleotides line up with TRBD2. The CDR3 length is 13 residues. Trimming cost V 9 bases and J 4 bases; bases outside gene matches: 4. CDR1 SNHLY and CDR2 FYNNEI come from the germline V gene. The CDR3 is CASIAGVYNEQFF. The CDR3 nucleotides read TGTGCCAGTATAGCGGGGGTATACAATGAGCAGTTCTTC.

The chain has TRBV2 and TRBJ2-7, with D possibly matching TRBD2 (6 bases). There are 15 residues in the CDR3. V gave up 3 bases and J gave up 5 bases, with 17 bases separating them. Germline V gene sequence: CDR1 SNHLY, CDR2 FYNNEI. CDR3 in DNA: TGTGCCAGCAGTGATCTTCGGGGGTTAAGCGACGAGCAGTACTTC. Translating gives CASSDLRGLSDEQYF.

The chain recombines TRBV7-8 with TRBJ1-1; no clear D. The CDR3 sequence is 12 residues long. Trimming took 7 bases from V and 5 from J, leaving 11 bases between them. Germline V CDR1 and CDR2: SGHVS, FQNEAQ. CDR3: CASTLTGTEAFF. The CDR3 DNA follows: TGTGCCAGCACATTAACGGGGACTGAAGCTTTCTTT. Based on the CDR3 plus reference TRBV7-8 and TRBJ1-1, the full variable domain is GAGVSQSPRYKVAKRGQDVALRCDPISGHVSLFWYQQALGQGPEFLTYFQNEAQLDKSGLPSDRFFAERPEGSVSTLKIQRTQQEDSAVYLCASTLTGTEAFFGQGTRLTVV.

The genes are TRBV7-2 and TRBJ1-2, with no clear D. V was cut by 4 bases and J by 2 bases, with 11 bases left in between. The germline V gene has CDR1 SGHTA and CDR2 FQGNSA. The CDR3 loop spans 14 amino acids. DNA for the CDR3: TGTGCCAGCAGCTCCCTAGTATCGAACTATGGCTACACCTTC. The encoded protein is CASSSLVSNYGYTF.

V is TRBV11-1 and J is TRBJ2-3; weak D call: TRBD1 (6 bases). Trimming removed 1 base from V and 4 bases from J, with 12 bases in between. Germline assignment: CDR1 SGHAT and CDR2 FQDESV (reference sequence). The length of the CDR3 is 15 residues. CDR3 in DNA: TGTGCCAGCAGCTTAGGGGGGCAGGGTGCAGATACGCAGTATTTT. The encoded protein is CASSLGGQGADTQYF.

The V gene is TRBV6-5, the J gene TRBJ1-5; 10 nucleotides agree with TRBD1. This CDR3 region has 15 residues. Germline V gene sequence: CDR1 MNHEY, CDR2 SVGAGI. Trimming removed 6 bases from V and 4 bases from J; junction bases left unmatched: 6. CDR3: CASSPADRGNQPQHF. CDR3 nucleotides: TGTGCCAGCAGCCCAGCGGACAGGGGGAATCAGCCCCAGCATTTT.

The V call is TRBV4-1, the J call TRBJ1-4; 10 bases agree with TRBD1. This CDR3 spans 17 amino acids. V lost 3 bases, J lost 11 bases, and 15 bases stayed unmatched. The germline CDR1 and CDR2 sequences are MGHRA and YSYEKL. The CDR3 here is CASSHLGRGQGKDKLFF. CDR3 DNA sequence: TGCGCCAGCAGCCACCTCGGGAGGGGACAGGGGAAGGATAAACTGTTTTTT.

The sample holds a few counts of this clone. The chain joins TRBV18 to TRBJ1-6; tentatively, D is TRBD1 (6 bases). The CDR3 is made up of 14 amino acids. The V and J ends lost 1 base and 8 bases respectively, with 9 bases between them. The germline CDR1 and CDR2 sequences are KGHSH and LQKENI. Written as DNA, the CDR3 is TGTGCCAGCTCACCACAGTACAGGGATTCACCCCTCCACTTT. Translation: CASSPQYRDSPLHF.

The chain employs TRBV5-1 and TRBJ2-3, with 13 bases lining up with TRBD2. The CDR3 contains 17 residues. The V gene's germline CDR1 is SGHRS and CDR2 YFSETQ. V shed 0 bases, J shed 2 bases, and the junction held 3 bases outside the gene matches. The CDR3 spells CASSLGGLAGATDTQYF. The CDR3 nucleotides are TGCGCCAGCAGCTTGGGAGGACTAGCGGGGGCCACAGATACGCAGTATTTT. The variable domain in full, with the rest retrieved from reference TRBV5-1 and TRBJ2-3, is KAGVTQTPRYLIKTRGQQVTLSCSPISGHRSVSWYQQTPGQGLQFLFEYFSETQRNKGNFPGRFSGRQFSNSRSEMNVSTLELGDSALYLCASSLGGLAGATDTQYFGPGTRLTVL.

This rearrangement joins TRBV6-6 to TRBJ1-6; no firm D call. Germline V lookup: CDR1 MNHNY, CDR2 SVGAGI (reference sequence). V lost 4 bases to trimming and J lost 5 bases, with 12 bases between them. The CDR3 has 15 residues. The CDR3, as DNA: TGTGCCAGCAGTTTAGGCGGGCGGCATAATTCACCCCTCCACTTT. Translated: CASSLGGRHNSPLHF.

The chain combines TRBV18 with TRBJ2-1; 9 nucleotides align to TRBD1. This CDR3 has 14 amino acids. Germline V gives CDR1 KGHSH, CDR2 LQKENI. Germline trimming cut 6 bases from V and 7 bases from J; bases unmatched to any gene: 7. For the CDR3, the DNA is TGTGCCAGCTCCCAACAGGGGGCGTCGAATGAGCAGTTCTTC. It codes for CASSQQGASNEQFF.

This clone was recorded once. This rearrangement joins TRBV3-1 (or the pseudogene TRBV3-2) to TRBJ1-4; D not certain. Trimming cost V 4 bases and J 8 bases, with 11 bases left between them. This CDR3 is 13 amino acids long. The germline gives CDR1 LGHDT, CDR2 YNNKEL (reference sequence). The CDR3 is CASSPAGREKLFF. The CDR3 coding sequence is TGTGCCAGCAGCCCGGCCGGGAGAGAAAAACTGTTTTTT.

The chain couples TRBV7-9 to TRBJ1-2; possible D gene TRBD1, 6 bases. CDR1 is SEHNR, CDR2 FQNEAQ, per germline (reference sequence). V shed 5 bases and J shed 8 bases, with 12 bases lying between them. The CDR3 is made up of 12 amino acids. CDR3 loop: CASSPPQGGYTF. As DNA, the CDR3 is TGTGCCAGCAGCCCCCCTCAGGGGGGCTACACCTTC.

The V and J genes are TRBV9 and TRBJ2-3; D possibly corresponds to TRBD1 (5 bases). The CDR3 sequence is 15 residues long. The V gene lost 0 bases and the J gene lost 5 bases, with 13 bases spanning the gap. Per the germline V gene, CDR1 is SGDLS and CDR2 is YYNGEE. The CDR3 loop reads CASSVAGRAVDTQYF. In DNA form, the CDR3 reads TGTGCCAGCAGCGTAGCCGGCAGGGCGGTAGATACGCAGTATTTT.

The genes are TRBV12-1 and TRBJ1-5; the table's D call, TRBD1, was not checked against the DNA. TRBV12-1 is labeled a pseudogene. This CDR3 is built from 14 residues. The CDR3 loop reads CASSWTGDNQPQHF. DNA for the CDR3: TGTGCCAGCAGCTGGACAGGGGACAATCAGCCCCAGCATTTT.

This chain connects TRBV7-9 to TRBJ2-5, with TRBD2 as a possible D gene (5 bases). The V and J ends lost 6 bases and 5 bases respectively, with 22 bases between them. This CDR3 spans 16 amino acids. Germline V gives CDR1 SEHNR, CDR2 FQNEAQ (reference sequence). In DNA, the CDR3 is TGTGCCAGCAGTTCTCCTTTCCTAGCACCCTCGGAGACCCAGTACTTC. Residues: CASSSPFLAPSETQYF.

This chain connects TRBV5-4 to TRBJ2-5; maybe TRBD1 (5 bases). Germline V gene sequence: CDR1 SGHNT, CDR2 YYREEE (reference sequence). The V and J ends lost 2 bases and 0 bases respectively, with 11 bases between them. This CDR3 has 15 residues. The CDR3 region is CASSLDSWYQETQYF. CDR3 in DNA: TGTGCCAGCAGCTTAGACAGCTGGTACCAAGAGACCCAGTACTTC.

The chain uses TRBV14 and TRBJ1-1, with D hard to call. Trimming took off 1 base at V and 6 bases at J, with 9 bases between the two ends. This CDR3 comprises 13 residues. Per the germline V gene, CDR1 is SGHDN and CDR2 is FVKESK. CDR3 DNA sequence: TGTGCCAGCAGCCAAGTCAGGATGGCTGAAGCTTTCTTT. It yields the protein CASSQVRMAEAFF.

This clone has a single count. This chain links TRBV18 with TRBJ1-1; D possibly corresponds to TRBD1 (6 bases). V lost 2 bases, J lost 8 bases, and 15 bases lay in between. CDR1 KGHSH and CDR2 LQKENI come from the germline V gene. CDR3 length: 14 amino acids. This CDR3 reads CASSPSRTATEAFF. CDR3 bases: TGTGCCAGCTCACCATCGAGGACAGCGACCGAAGCTTTCTTT.

Note on this clone: Other DNA sequences in the same sample also yield this CDR3. J is TRBJ2-7 and V is TRBV6-5; TRBD1 matches at 8 bases. Trimming cost V 6 bases and J 3 bases; bases outside gene matches: 4. The CDR3 is 13 residues long. Per the germline V gene, CDR1 is MNHEY and CDR2 is SVGAGI. This CDR3 reads CASRMGQDYEQYF. In DNA, the CDR3 is TGTGCCAGCAGAATGGGACAGGACTACGAGCAGTACTTC.

CDR3 region: CSAKTGFEAFF. The CDR3 coding sequence is TGCAGCGCAAAGACAGGGTTTGAAGCTTTCTTT. The J gene is TRBJ1-1, the V gene TRBV29-1; 7 nucleotides line up with TRBD1. This CDR3 comprises 11 residues. Trimming at V came to 7 bases and at J to 7 bases, leaving 6 bases not matched to a gene. Germline V gene sequence: CDR1 SQVTM, CDR2 ANQGSEA.

This clone was recorded only once. The chain uses TRBV18 and TRBJ2-5; 9 nucleotides align to TRBD1. CDR3 size: 15 residues. CDR1 KGHSH and CDR2 LQKENI come from the germline V gene. The V segment lost 3 bases and the J segment 2 bases; nucleotides outside the gene matches: 4. The CDR3 sequence: CASSPGTGNQETQYF. The CDR3 coding sequence is TGTGCCAGCTCACCCGGGACAGGGAATCAAGAGACCCAGTACTTC.

The CDR3, as DNA: TGTGCCAGCAGCTCCTACAGGGGTCGTATGAACACTGAAGCTTTCTTT. Protein product: CASSSYRGRMNTEAFF. The V and J genes are TRBV7-2 and TRBJ1-1; TRBD1 matches 7 bases. J was trimmed by 0 bases and V by 4 bases; bases with no gene match: 8. CDR1 is SGHTA, CDR2 FQGNSA, per germline. The CDR3 totals 16 residues.

The gene calls are TRBV6-4 and TRBJ1-6, with D perhaps matching TRBD1 (6 bases). Trimming shortened V by 6 bases and J by 12 bases, and 15 bases separated the two germline ends. CDR3 length equals 13 residues. Germline loops: CDR1 MRHNA, CDR2 SNTAGT. CDR3 region: CASRWDNSLPLHF. CDR3 coding DNA: TGTGCCAGCAGGTGGGACAATAGTTTACCCCTCCACTTT.

The gene calls are TRBV3-1 (or the pseudogene TRBV3-2) and TRBJ2-6; D is ambiguous. This CDR3 contains 13 residues. Trimming shortened V by 5 bases and J by 0 bases, and 2 bases separated the two germline ends. Germline V gives CDR1 LGHDT, CDR2 YNNKEL (reference sequence). CDR3 amino acids: CASSYSGANVLTF. In DNA form, the CDR3 reads TGTGCCAGCAGCTACTCTGGGGCCAACGTCCTGACTTTC.

This clone was picked up one time. The gene calls are TRBV15 and TRBJ1-2; no firm D call. With 0 bases removed from V and 4 bases from J, the gap between germline ends came to 9 bases. CDR1 is LNHNV and CDR2 is YYDKDF in the germline V gene (reference sequence). The CDR3 consists of 14 residues. CDR3 DNA: TGTGCCACCAGCAGAGAGAGGGATTTCTATGGCTACACCTTC. Encoded protein: CATSRERDFYGYTF.

The rearrangement uses TRBV21-1 and TRBJ2-5; TRBD1 is the table's D call and was not checked against the DNA. TRBV21-1 has pseudogene status. The CDR3 loop spans 14 amino acids. The CDR3 sequence is CASSKGAGKETQYF. The CDR3 nucleotides are TGTGCCAGCAGCAAAGGGGCAGGGAAAGAGACCCAGTACTTC.